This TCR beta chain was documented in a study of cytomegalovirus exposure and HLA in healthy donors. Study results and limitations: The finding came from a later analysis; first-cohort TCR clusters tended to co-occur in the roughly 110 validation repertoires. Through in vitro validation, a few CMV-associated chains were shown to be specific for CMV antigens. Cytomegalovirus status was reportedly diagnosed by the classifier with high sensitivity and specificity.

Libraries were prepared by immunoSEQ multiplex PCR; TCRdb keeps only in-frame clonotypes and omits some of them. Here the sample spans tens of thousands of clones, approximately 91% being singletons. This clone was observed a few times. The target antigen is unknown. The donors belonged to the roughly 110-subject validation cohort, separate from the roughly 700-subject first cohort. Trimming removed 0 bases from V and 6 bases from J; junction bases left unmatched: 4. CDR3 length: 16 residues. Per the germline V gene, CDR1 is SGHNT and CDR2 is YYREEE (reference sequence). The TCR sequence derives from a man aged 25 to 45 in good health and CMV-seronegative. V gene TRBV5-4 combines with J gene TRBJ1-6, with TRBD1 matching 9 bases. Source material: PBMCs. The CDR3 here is CASSLDGTGLNSPLHF. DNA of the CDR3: TGTGCCAGCAGCTTGGACGGGACAGGGCTTAATTCACCCCTCCACTTT.